Listed here is a single T cell receptor beta chain. Its antigen is not identified. This CDR3 spans 14 amino acids. Germline-derived CDR1 and CDR2 are SGHRS and YFSETQ. J was trimmed by 4 bases and V by 6 bases; bases with no gene match: 7. Sequenced by immunoSEQ multiplex PCR; TCRdb stores in-frame clones only, minus some. The sample carries around 52,000 clones, more than 80% recorded once. This entry is derived from a study of a mutant IDH1 vaccine in newly diagnosed glioma. In the study overall: Patients received eight vaccinations in weeks 1, 3, 5, 7, 11, 15, 19, 23. The first vaccination came 4-6 weeks after radiotherapy alone, or with temozolomide cycles. Patients had received radiotherapy, temozolomide, or both previously, most receiving both.

Time point indicated: week 5, during vaccination. Doses comprised 300 ug of mutant IDH1 20-mer peptide each, plus topical imiquimod. The origin of this receptor is a woman aged 40-49 years with glioma. The sequencing here drew on PBMCs, taken from a glioma patient whose treatment included an IDH1 peptide vaccine. The chain couples TRBV5-1 to TRBJ2-3; TRBD2 matches 8 bases. The CDR3 protein is CASNREGLADTQYF. For the CDR3, the DNA is TGCGCCAGCAATCGGGAGGGCCTCGCAGATACGCAGTATTTT.